A single sample is the source of the 30 T cell receptor beta chains below, sequenced in a study of beta chain features in type 1 diabetes. Expressed TCRB transcripts were sequenced, since all the RNA that had been isolated was reverse transcribed. The protocol was immunoSEQ multiplex PCR, while the TCRdb copy is restricted to in-frame clones and leaves out a portion. In the table there are tens of thousands of clones, 30% to 40% of which are singletons. The sample comprised stem cell memory CD4+ T cells from blood. The receptors stem from a woman aged 18-29 years in good health.

This chain connects TRBV18 to TRBJ1-5, with D unclear. Trimming removed 6 bases from V and 2 bases from J, with 14 bases in between. Germline values: CDR1 KGHSH, CDR2 LQKENI. This CDR3 is built from 15 residues. CDR3 in DNA: TGTGCCAGCTCTCCTAGGGAGGAAGGCAATCAGCCCCAGCATTTT. It is translated as CASSPREEGNQPQHF.

The rearrangement uses TRBV7-2 and TRBJ1-2; 8 nucleotides align to TRBD1. From germline, CDR1 is SGHTA and CDR2 FQGNSA. The junction had 9 bases not matched to a gene; V was cut back by 5 bases and J by 4 bases. This CDR3 spans 15 amino acids. As DNA, the CDR3 is TGTGCCAGCAGCCAGGGGGGGACAGGCTCCTATGGCTACACCTTC. As protein: CASSQGGTGSYGYTF.

This clone has more than one count but fewer than ten. J is TRBJ1-2 and V is TRBV7-9, with TRBD1 as a possible D gene (6 bases). Germline values: CDR1 SEHNR, CDR2 FQNEAQ (reference sequence). The CDR3 is made up of 14 amino acids. Trimming removed 1 base from V and 4 bases from J, with 10 bases in between. The CDR3 DNA is TGTGCCAGCAGCTTAGAGCAGGGGAGCTATGGCTACACCTTC. Protein sequence: CASSLEQGSYGYTF.

The sample holds a few counts of this clone. The genes are TRBV9 and TRBJ2-1; the match to TRBD2 covers 8 bases. There are 15 residues in the CDR3. The germline V gene has CDR1 SGDLS and CDR2 YYNGEE. V lost 0 bases, J lost 5 bases, and 4 bases stayed unmatched. Written as DNA, the CDR3 is TGTGCCAGCAGCGTAGCACTAGCGGAGAACAATGAGCAGTTCTTC. This gives the protein CASSVALAENNEQFF.

The table lists this clone with a count of one. The V and J genes are TRBV15 and TRBJ2-1, with 8 positions matching TRBD2. J was trimmed by 6 bases and V by 1 base; bases with no gene match: 8. Per the germline V gene, CDR1 is LNHNV and CDR2 is YYDKDF (reference sequence). CDR3 length: 16 residues. CDR3 amino acids: CATSRGGAGVSNEQFF. The CDR3 DNA reads TGTGCCACCAGCAGAGGAGGAGCGGGAGTAAGCAATGAGCAGTTCTTC.

J is TRBJ1-6 and V is TRBV5-1; 7 bases are shared with TRBD1. Germline CDR1 is SGHRS and CDR2 is YFSETQ. After removal of 6 bases from V and 5 bases from J, the junction contained 11 bases not matched to a gene. This CDR3 is built from 16 residues. CDR3 nucleotide sequence: TGCGCCAGCACCTTTTCCAGTACAGGGGATAATTCACCCCTCCACTTT. Translated: CASTFSSTGDNSPLHF.

The chain carries TRBV7-2 and TRBJ1-5; no firm D call. There are 16 residues in the CDR3. CDR1 and CDR2 (germline): SGHTA, FQGNSA. The V end lost 2 bases, the J end lost 4 bases, and 15 bases lay between the germline ends. The CDR3 sequence is CASSLNLGQENQPQHF. CDR3 DNA: TGTGCCAGCAGCTTAAATCTGGGCCAGGAAAATCAGCCCCAGCATTTT.

The CDR3 nucleotides read TGTGCCAGCAGTTCCGTCTCTGGGGCCAACGTCCTGACTTTC. The encoded protein is CASSSVSGANVLTF. The chain recombines TRBV6-6 with TRBJ2-6, with D hard to call. Per the germline V gene, CDR1 is MNHNY and CDR2 is SVGAGI (reference sequence). This CDR3 is built from 14 residues. The V end lost 4 bases, the J end lost 0 bases, and 4 bases lay between the germline ends.

This clone has more than one count but fewer than ten. The chain combines TRBV11-2 with TRBJ2-1, with a tentative D call TRBD1 (6 bases). CDR3 length equals 14 residues. The germline CDR1 and CDR2 sequences are SGHAT and FQNNGV. The germline V and J ends were trimmed by 5 bases and 7 bases, with 15 bases remaining between them. CDR3 sequence (DNA): TGTGCCAGCAGCATTCAACAGGGTGTGAATGAGCAGTTCTTC. Amino acid sequence: CASSIQQGVNEQFF.

The V gene is TRBV19, the J gene TRBJ2-2, with 7 bases lining up with TRBD2. The CDR3 runs 17 residues. Germline V gene lookup returns CDR1 LNHDA and CDR2 SQIVND (reference sequence). The V and J ends lost 6 bases and 3 bases, in that order; junction bases with no gene match: 13. CDR3: CASSPHPPAGYTGELFF. Here the CDR3 DNA reads TGTGCCAGTAGCCCTCACCCTCCAGCGGGGTACACCGGGGAGCTGTTTTTT.

The CDR3 loop is CAFTGEETQYF. The CDR3 DNA reads as TGTGCCTTCACAGGGGAAGAGACCCAGTACTTC. The chain has TRBV2 and TRBJ2-5; 7 nucleotides align to TRBD1. Germline V gives CDR1 SNHLY, CDR2 FYNNEI. Unmatched junction bases numbered 3, after V lost 11 bases and J lost 3 bases. The CDR3 contains 11 residues.

The V and J genes are TRBV10-2 and TRBJ1-2; 7 positions agree with TRBD1. CDR1 and CDR2 from the germline V gene are WSHSY and SAAADI. The CDR3 has 13 amino acids. Trimming at V came to 5 bases and at J to 6 bases, leaving 6 bases not matched to a gene. The CDR3 region is CASSLDRADGYTF. The CDR3 coding sequence is TGCGCCAGCAGTCTCGACAGGGCTGATGGCTACACCTTC.

The chain recombines TRBV30 with TRBJ1-5, with TRBD1 identical over 7 bases. Germline assignment: CDR1 GTSNPN and CDR2 SVGIG (reference sequence). This CDR3 has 13 amino acids. V was clipped by 4 bases and J by 7 bases; unmatched bases: 7. Here the CDR3 DNA reads TGTGCCTGGAACAGGGGAAACGAACAGCCCCAGCATTTT. This encodes CAWNRGNEQPQHF.

The J gene is TRBJ2-4, the V gene TRBV7-2; TRBD1 is a possible D gene (6 bases). V lost 5 bases, J lost 7 bases, and 12 bases lay in between. CDR1 and CDR2 from the germline V gene are SGHTA and FQGNSA. CDR3 length: 13 amino acids. As DNA, the CDR3 is TGTGCCAGCAGCCAACAGGGAATGAACATTCAGTACTTC. This sequence encodes CASSQQGMNIQYF.

This sequence joins TRBV19 and TRBJ2-1, with TRBD2 matching over 9 bases. Germline CDR1 reads LNHDA; CDR2 reads SQIVND (reference sequence). This CDR3 contains 15 residues. V shed 2 bases, J shed 6 bases, and the junction held 5 bases outside the gene matches. CDR3 bases: TGTGCCAGTAGTATATCTAGCGGGAACTCCAATGAGCAGTTCTTC. This gives the protein CASSISSGNSNEQFF.

This clone has more than one count but fewer than ten. The chain recombines TRBV7-8 with TRBJ2-7; D possibly corresponds to TRBD1 (5 bases). CDR3 length: 14 residues. Germline-derived CDR1 and CDR2 are SGHVS and FQNEAQ. The V and J ends lost 3 bases and 2 bases respectively, with 11 bases between them. The CDR3 spells CASSFAGHTYEQYF. The CDR3 DNA follows: TGTGCCAGCAGCTTTGCAGGACACACCTACGAGCAGTACTTC.

The CDR3 protein is CASSPGLSYEQYF. The CDR3 coding sequence is TGTGCCAGCAGTCCAGGTCTCTCCTACGAGCAGTACTTC. The chain links TRBV2 to TRBJ2-7; no clear D. Germline V lookup: CDR1 SNHLY, CDR2 FYNNEI. V was trimmed by 5 bases and J by 0 bases, leaving 8 bases between them. This CDR3 contains 13 residues.

The chain carries TRBV5-1 and TRBJ2-3; 7 bases are a match to TRBD2. Looked up from germline, CDR1 is SGHRS and CDR2 is YFSETQ. This CDR3 is 14 amino acids long. The V segment lost 6 bases and the J segment 2 bases; nucleotides outside the gene matches: 6. The CDR3 DNA reads as TGCGCCAGCACCCGAGCGGGGCCCACAGATACGCAGTATTTT. As protein: CASTRAGPTDTQYF.

This chain connects TRBV9 to TRBJ2-2, with 9 nucleotides matching TRBD1. The trim removed 4 bases at V and 4 bases at J, leaving 5 bases unmatched. The length of the CDR3 is 15 residues. Germline V gene lookup returns CDR1 SGDLS and CDR2 YYNGEE. The CDR3 bases are TGTGCCAGCAGCTCTAGGACAGGGGCCACCGGGGAGCTGTTTTTT. This translates into CASSSRTGATGELFF. The full variable domain, completed using reference TRBV9 and TRBJ2-2, is DSGVTQTPKHLITATGQRVTLRCSPRSGDLSVYWYQQSLDQGLQFLIQYYNGEERAKGNILERFSAQQFPDLHSELNLSSLELGDSALYFCASSSRTGATGELFFGEGSRLTVL.

The chain carries TRBV2 and TRBJ2-3, with 10 bases aligning to TRBD2. Germline CDR1 and CDR2: SNHLY and FYNNEI. The V gene end was trimmed by 8 bases and the J gene end by 1 base; junction bases not matched to a gene: 0. CDR3 size: 13 residues. CDR3 protein: CASGTSGTDTQYF. For the CDR3, the DNA is TGTGCCAGCGGGACTAGCGGCACAGATACGCAGTATTTT. Supplemented by reference TRBV2 and TRBJ2-3, the full variable domain reads EPEVTQTPSHQVTQMGQEVILRCVPISNHLYFYWYRQILGQKVEFLVSFYNNEISEKSEIFDDQFSVERPDGSNFTLKIRSTKLEDSAMYFCASGTSGTDTQYFGPGTRLTVL.

This chain joins TRBV19 and TRBJ1-5; D is uncertain. CDR3 length: 13 residues. Between the trimmed V and J ends, which lost 5 bases and 6 bases, there was a span of 11 bases. CDR1 LNHDA and CDR2 SQIVND come from the germline V gene (reference sequence). The CDR3 sequence is CASSPGEGQPQHF. CDR3 coding DNA: TGTGCCAGTAGTCCCGGGGAGGGTCAGCCCCAGCATTTT.

V and J are TRBV5-1 and TRBJ2-5; 7 nucleotides agree with TRBD1. CDR1 is SGHRS, CDR2 YFSETQ, per germline. V was clipped by 3 bases and J by 0 bases; unmatched bases: 8. The CDR3 has 16 residues. This CDR3 reads CASSYPTGKDQETQYF. CDR3 nucleotide sequence: TGCGCCAGCAGCTACCCGACAGGGAAGGACCAAGAGACCCAGTACTTC. Together with reference TRBV5-1 and TRBJ2-5, the CDR3 gives the full variable domain: KAGVTQTPRYLIKTRGQQVTLSCSPISGHRSVSWYQQTPGQGLQFLFEYFSETQRNKGNFPGRFSGRQFSNSRSEMNVSTLELGDSALYLCASSYPTGKDQETQYFGPGTRLLVL.

This rearrangement joins TRBV9 to TRBJ2-5, with TRBD2 as a possible D gene (5 bases). The DNA matches TRBJ2-7 better at its end, which makes the J call doubtful. Germline lookup yields CDR1 SGDLS and CDR2 YYNGEE. The CDR3 spans 11 residues. Here the CDR3 reads CASSRDYEQYF. The CDR3 DNA reads as TGTGCCAGCAGCCGGGACTACGAGCAGTACTTC.

Only a few counts were recorded for this clone. V usage is TRBV11-3 and J usage is TRBJ2-1, with 10 bases aligning to TRBD2. CDR3 size: 15 residues. V lost 2 bases, J lost 3 bases, and 1 base stayed unmatched. CDR1 and CDR2 (germline): SGHNT, YENEEA. The CDR3 region is CASSLLAGVYNEQFF. CDR3 bases: TGTGCCAGCAGCTTACTAGCGGGAGTCTACAATGAGCAGTTCTTC.

This chain links TRBV7-2 with TRBJ2-5, with D possibly being TRBD2 (7 bases). V dropped 0 bases and J dropped 5 bases, with 13 bases sitting between them. Germline CDR1 is SGHTA and CDR2 is FQGNSA. The CDR3 contains 15 residues. CDR3 region: CASSLAGGPPETQYF. CDR3 DNA: TGTGCCAGCAGCTTAGCGGGGGGGCCGCCGGAGACCCAGTACTTC.

V and J are TRBV5-1 and TRBJ2-2; no clear D gene. The germline gives CDR1 SGHRS, CDR2 YFSETQ. V shed 2 bases and J shed 6 bases, with 11 bases lying between them. The CDR3 is 14 residues long. The chain's CDR3 is CASSLNPSAGELFF. The CDR3 nucleotides read TGCGCCAGCAGCTTAAACCCCTCGGCCGGGGAGCTGTTTTTT.

This clone was observed a handful of times. V gene TRBV30 combines with J gene TRBJ2-5; maybe TRBD2 (5 bases). The V end was cut by 3 bases, the J end by 3 bases, with 17 bases between. Germline assignment: CDR1 GTSNPN and CDR2 SVGIG (reference sequence). The CDR3 contains 15 residues. CDR3 sequence: CAWSAGLAEKETQYF. As DNA, the CDR3 is TGTGCCTGGAGCGCAGGACTGGCGGAGAAAGAGACCCAGTACTTC.

This clone was seen a few times. The chain recombines TRBV7-8 with TRBJ1-1; possibly TRBD1 for D (5 bases). V was clipped by 5 bases and J by 3 bases, with 10 bases between them. The CDR3 has 13 amino acids. The germline V gene encodes CDR1 SGHVS and CDR2 FQNEAQ. The CDR3 DNA reads as TGTGCCAGCAGCCAAGGAGGGGACACTGAAGCTTTCTTT. As protein: CASSQGGDTEAFF.

The chain carries TRBV5-1 and TRBJ2-7; possibly TRBD2 for D (5 bases). CDR3 length: 14 amino acids. The V end was cut by 5 bases, the J end by 0 bases, with 12 bases between. Germline V lookup: CDR1 SGHRS, CDR2 YFSETQ. The CDR3 here is CASREGTDSYEQYF. In DNA, the CDR3 is TGCGCCAGCAGAGAGGGAACTGACTCCTACGAGCAGTACTTC.

This clone was observed a few times. The gene calls are TRBV19 and TRBJ1-2, with no clear D. Germline CDR1 reads LNHDA; CDR2 reads SQIVND (reference sequence). V was cut by 5 bases and J by 4 bases, with 17 bases left in between. The CDR3 loop spans 15 amino acids. The CDR3 spells CASSATPHGGYGYTF. As DNA, the CDR3 is TGTGCCAGTAGTGCGACACCTCATGGAGGCTATGGCTACACCTTC.